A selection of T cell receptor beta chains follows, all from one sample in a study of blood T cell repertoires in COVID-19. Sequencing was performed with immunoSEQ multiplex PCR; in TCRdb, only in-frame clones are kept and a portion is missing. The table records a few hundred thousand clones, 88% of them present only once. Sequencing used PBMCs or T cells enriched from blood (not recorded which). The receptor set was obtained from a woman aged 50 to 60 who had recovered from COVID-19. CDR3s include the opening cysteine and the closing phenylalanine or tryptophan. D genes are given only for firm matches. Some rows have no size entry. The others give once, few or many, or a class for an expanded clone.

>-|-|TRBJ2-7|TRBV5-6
CASSLAGGEYEQYF
TGTGCCAGCAGCTTGGCCGGAGGGGAGTACGAGCAGTACTTC
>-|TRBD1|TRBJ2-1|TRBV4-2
CASSQDRDRVRALNEQFF
TGTGCCAGCAGCCAAGATCGAGACAGGGTTAGGGCCCTCAATGAGCAGTTCTTC
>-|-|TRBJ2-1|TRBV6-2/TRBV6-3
CASSYRAGYNEQFF
TGTGCCAGCAGTTACAGGGCAGGGTACAATGAGCAGTTCTTC
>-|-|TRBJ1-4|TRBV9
CASSVGQTEKLFF
TGTGCCAGCAGCGTAGGACAGACCGAAAAACTGTTTTTT
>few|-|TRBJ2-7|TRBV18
CASSPTTGSGEQYF
TGTGCCAGCTCACCAACCACAGGCTCCGGCGAGCAGTACTTC
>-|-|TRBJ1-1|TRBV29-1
CSVADRYYSEAFF
TGCAGCGTTGCTGACAGGTACTATTCTGAAGCTTTCTTT
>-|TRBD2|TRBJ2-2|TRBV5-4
CASQGGFGTGELFF
TGTGCCAGCCAGGGAGGGTTTGGGACCGGGGAGCTGTTTTTT
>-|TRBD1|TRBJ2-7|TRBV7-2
CASSSTGQDAYEQYF
TGTGCCAGCAGCTCAACGGGACAGGATGCCTACGAGCAGTACTTC
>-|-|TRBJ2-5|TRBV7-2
CASSLESPGLGCGETQYF
TGTGCCAGCAGCTTAGAATCCCCGGGTTTAGGTTGCGGAGAGACCCAGTACTTC
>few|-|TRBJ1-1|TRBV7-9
CASSLTAGGNGAFF
TGTGCCAGCAGCTTAACCGCGGGCGGCAATGGAGCTTTCTTT
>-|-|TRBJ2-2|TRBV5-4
CASSLRTPRRGGTGELFF
TGTGCCAGCAGCTTAAGGACACCACGAAGAGGTGGCACCGGGGAGCTGTTTTTT
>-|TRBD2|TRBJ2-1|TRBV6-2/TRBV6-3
CASSYSLSGTSGYNEQFF
TGTGCCAGCAGTTACTCTTTAAGCGGGACTAGCGGATACAATGAGCAGTTCTTC
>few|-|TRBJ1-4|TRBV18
CASSPREATNEKLFF
TGTGCCAGCTCTCCGAGAGAGGCAACTAATGAAAAACTGTTTTTT
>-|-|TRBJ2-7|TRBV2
CATLAGQSKSYEQYF
TGTGCCACCTTAGCGGGACAGAGCAAGAGTTACGAGCAGTACTTC
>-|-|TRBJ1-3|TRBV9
CASSSTLAGNTIYF
TGTGCCAGCAGCTCTACTCTTGCTGGAAACACCATATATTTT
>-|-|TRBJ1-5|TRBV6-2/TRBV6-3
CASSPPASQPQHF
TGTGCCAGCAGTCCCCCAGCGAGTCAGCCCCAGCATTTT
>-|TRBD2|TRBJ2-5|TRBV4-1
CASSQEGLAGETQYF
TGCGCCAGCAGCCAAGAGGGTCTAGCGGGAGAGACCCAGTACTTC
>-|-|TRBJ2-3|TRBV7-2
CASSPQVDTQYF
TGTGCCAGCAGCCCCCAGGTGGATACGCAGTATTTT
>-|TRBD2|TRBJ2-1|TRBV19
CASSREGLNEQFF
TGTGCCAGTTCTCGGGAGGGCCTGAATGAGCAGTTCTTC
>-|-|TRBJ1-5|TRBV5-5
CASSDGNMYQPQHF
TGTGCCAGCAGCGACGGGAATATGTATCAGCCCCAGCATTTT
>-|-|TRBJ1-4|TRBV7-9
CASSLGANEKLFF
TGTGCCAGCAGCTTAGGGGCGAATGAAAAACTGTTTTTT
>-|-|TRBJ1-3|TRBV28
CASRTPSSGNTIYF
TGTGCCAGCAGGACACCCTCCTCTGGAAACACCATATATTTT
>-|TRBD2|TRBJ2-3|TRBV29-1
CSVEGRLAGGIGQYF
TGCAGCGTTGAAGGGCGGTTAGCGGGAGGGATAGGGCAGTATTTT
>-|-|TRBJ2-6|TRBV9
CASSVGGGGSSGANVLTF
TGTGCCAGCAGCGTAGGAGGAGGGGGCAGCTCTGGGGCCAACGTCCTGACTTTC
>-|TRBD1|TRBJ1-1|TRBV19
CASSTGGLGNTEAFF
TGTGCCAGTAGTACAGGGGGTCTCGGAAACACTGAAGCTTTCTTT
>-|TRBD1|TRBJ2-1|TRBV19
CASRLTGTGVLNEQFF
TGTGCCAGTAGGCTGACCGGGACAGGGGTTTTAAATGAGCAGTTCTTC
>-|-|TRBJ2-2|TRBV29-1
CSVPSRGRAGELFF
TGCAGCGTCCCAAGCAGGGGTAGAGCCGGGGAGCTGTTTTTT
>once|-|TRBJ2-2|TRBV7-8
CASSPRERDTGELFF
TGTGCCAGCAGCCCTAGGGAGCGGGACACCGGGGAGCTGTTTTTT
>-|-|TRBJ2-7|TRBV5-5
CASSLREERVAEQYF
TGTGCCAGCAGCTTGAGAGAGGAACGGGTGGCCGAGCAGTACTTC
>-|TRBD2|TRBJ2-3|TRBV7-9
CASSWAGKREGRDTQYF
TGTGCCAGCAGCTGGGCCGGGAAGCGGGAGGGCCGAGATACGCAGTATTTT
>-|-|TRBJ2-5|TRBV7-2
CASSLALREETQYF
TGTGCCAGCAGCTTAGCGCTGCGGGAAGAGACCCAGTACTTC
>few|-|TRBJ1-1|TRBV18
CASSRDKGDTEAFF
TGTGCCAGCTCACGGGATAAAGGGGACACTGAAGCTTTCTTT
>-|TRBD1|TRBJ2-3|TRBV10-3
CAIRDRDRGLTDTQYF
TGTGCCATCAGAGACCGGGACAGGGGGCTCACAGATACGCAGTATTTT
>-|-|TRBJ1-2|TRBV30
CAWNPEEDYGYTF
TGTGCCTGGAACCCGGAGGAGGACTATGGCTACACCTTC
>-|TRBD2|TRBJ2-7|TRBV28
CASSPFGREGSYEQYF
TGTGCCAGCAGTCCCTTTGGGCGGGAGGGTTCCTACGAGCAGTACTTC
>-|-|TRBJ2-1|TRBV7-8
CASSPQGDEQFF
TGTGCCAGCAGCCCACAGGGTGATGAGCAGTTCTTC
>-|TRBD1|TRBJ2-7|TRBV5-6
CASSSRDRHYEQYF
TGTGCCAGCAGCTCTCGGGACAGGCACTACGAGCAGTACTTC
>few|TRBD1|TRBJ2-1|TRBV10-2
CASNTSGQGNNEQFF
TGCGCCAGCAATACCTCGGGACAGGGGAATAATGAGCAGTTCTTC
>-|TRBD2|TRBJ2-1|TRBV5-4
CASSLRTSDYNEQFF
TGTGCCAGCAGCCTAAGGACTAGCGACTACAATGAGCAGTTCTTC
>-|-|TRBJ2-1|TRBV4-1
CASSPRAAGEQFF
TGCGCCAGCAGCCCACGGGCTGCGGGTGAGCAGTTCTTC
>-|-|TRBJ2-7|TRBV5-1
CASSLAQGGGFEQYF
TGCGCCAGCAGCTTGGCCCAGGGAGGTGGGTTCGAGCAGTACTTC
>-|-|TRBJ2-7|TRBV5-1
CASSLTAGPSYEQYF
TGCGCCAGCAGCTTGACGGCAGGGCCCTCCTACGAGCAGTACTTC
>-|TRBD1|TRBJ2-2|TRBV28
CASGRDRHTGELFF
TGTGCCAGCGGACGGGACAGACACACCGGGGAGCTGTTTTTT
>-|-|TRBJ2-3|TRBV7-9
CASSLASTDTQYF
TGTGCCAGCAGCTTAGCCTCCACAGATACGCAGTATTTT
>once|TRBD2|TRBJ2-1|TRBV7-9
CASSSGTSANEQFF
TGTGCCAGCAGCTCCGGGACTAGCGCTAATGAGCAGTTCTTC
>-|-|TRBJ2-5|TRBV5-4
CASSSQGGRTETQYF
TGTGCCAGCAGCTCACAGGGGGGGCGAACGGAGACCCAGTACTTC
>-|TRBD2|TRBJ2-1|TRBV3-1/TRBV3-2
CASSQRTSGRGGEQFF
TGTGCCAGCAGCCAGCGGACTAGCGGGAGGGGCGGTGAGCAGTTCTTC
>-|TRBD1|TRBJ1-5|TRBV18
CASSTLQGGNQPQHF
TGTGCCAGCTCAACTCTACAGGGGGGCAATCAGCCCCAGCATTTT
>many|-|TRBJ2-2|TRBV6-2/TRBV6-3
CASSDGTTIFHTGELFF
TGTGCCAGCAGTGACGGGACAACCATTTTCCACACCGGGGAGCTGTTTTTT
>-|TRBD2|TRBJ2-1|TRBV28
CASSFRTRLGNEQFF
TGTGCCAGCAGTTTTCGGACTAGGTTGGGCAATGAGCAGTTCTTC
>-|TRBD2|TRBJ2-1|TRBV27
CASSLRLAGNNEQFF
TGTGCCAGCAGTTTACGGCTAGCGGGCAACAATGAGCAGTTCTTC
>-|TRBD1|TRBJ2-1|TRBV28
CASSGPGTVLEQFF
TGTGCCAGCAGTGGTCCCGGGACAGTTCTGGAGCAGTTCTTC
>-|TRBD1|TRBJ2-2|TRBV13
CASSLQGSAGELFF
TGTGCCAGCAGCCTACAGGGGTCGGCTGGGGAGCTGTTTTTT
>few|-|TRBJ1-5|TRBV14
CASSQASGQPQHF
TGTGCCAGCAGCCAGGCCTCGGGTCAGCCCCAGCATTTT
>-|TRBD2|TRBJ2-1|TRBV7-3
CASSLKEGLGDKEQFF
TGTGCCAGCAGCTTAAAGGAGGGACTAGGAGATAAGGAGCAGTTCTTC
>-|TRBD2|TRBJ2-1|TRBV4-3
CASSQDLLAGRSYNEQFF
TGCGCCAGCAGCCAAGATCTCCTAGCGGGGAGATCCTACAATGAGCAGTTCTTC